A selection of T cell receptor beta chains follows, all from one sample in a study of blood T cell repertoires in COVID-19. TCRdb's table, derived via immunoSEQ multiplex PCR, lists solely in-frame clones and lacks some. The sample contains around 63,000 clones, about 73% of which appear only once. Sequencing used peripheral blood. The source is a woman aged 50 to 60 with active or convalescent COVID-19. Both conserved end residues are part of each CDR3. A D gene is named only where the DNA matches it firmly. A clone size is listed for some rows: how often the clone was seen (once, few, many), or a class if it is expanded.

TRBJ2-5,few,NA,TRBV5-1,TGCGCCAGCAGCTTTGCGGGGCAGGAAGAGACCCAGTACTTC,CASSFAGQEETQYF
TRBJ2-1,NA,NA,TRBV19,TGTGCCAGTAGTAACAGGGTAGGAGAGCAGTTCTTC,CASSNRVGEQFF
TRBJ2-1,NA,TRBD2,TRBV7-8,TGTGCCAGCAGCTTAGCGCTTGAGGCGGGAGGGCAGTTCTTC,CASSLALEAGGQFF
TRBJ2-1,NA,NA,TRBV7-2,TGTGCCAGCAGCGCGCCAAGTACCCTCCGGACTAATAGGTACAATGAGCAGTTCTTC,CASSAPSTLRTNRYNEQFF
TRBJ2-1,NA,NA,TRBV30,TGTGCCTGGAGCCACAGGGCAAGGTATGAGCAGTTCTTC,CAWSHRARYEQFF
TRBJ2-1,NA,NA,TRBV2,TGTGCCAGCAGCGGGGGTTGGAGGGTCAATGAGCAGTTCTTC,CASSGGWRVNEQFF
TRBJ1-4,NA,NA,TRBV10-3,TGTGCCATCAGTGAGGGGAGGGCCCATAATGAAAAACTGTTTTTT,CAISEGRAHNEKLFF
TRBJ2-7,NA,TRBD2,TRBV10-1,TGCGCCAGCAGTCCGACTAGCAACGAGCAGTACTTC,CASSPTSNEQYF
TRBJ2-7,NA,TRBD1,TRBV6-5,TGTGCCAGCAGGGAGACAGGGGTGTCATACGAGCAGTACTTC,CASRETGVSYEQYF
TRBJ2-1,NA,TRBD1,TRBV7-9,TGTGCCAGCAGCTTAGTCACCGGGACAGGGGGCTTCTTC,CASSLVTGTGGFF
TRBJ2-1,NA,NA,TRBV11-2,TGTGCCAGCAGCTTCCCCGGTGAGCAGTTCTTC,CASSFPGEQFF
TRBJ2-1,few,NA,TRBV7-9,TGTGCCAGCAGCCCTCGGTATGAGCAGTTCTTC,CASSPRYEQFF
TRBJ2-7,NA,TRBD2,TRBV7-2,TGTGCCAGCAGCCAGTTAGCGGGGTACGAGCAGTACTTC,CASSQLAGYEQYF
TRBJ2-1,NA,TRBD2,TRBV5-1,TGCGCCAGCAGCTTGGCCGGGACTAGCGGGCTAAATGAGCAGTTCTTC,CASSLAGTSGLNEQFF
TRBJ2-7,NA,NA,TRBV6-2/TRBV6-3,TGTGCCAGCAGTTGGCTCGGGAGCCAAAACGAGCAGTACTTC,CASSWLGSQNEQYF
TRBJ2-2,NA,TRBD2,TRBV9,TGTGCCAGCAGCCTTCAAGCGGGGGCGAACACCGGGGAGCTGTTTTTT,CASSLQAGANTGELFF
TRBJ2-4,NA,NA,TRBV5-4,TGTGCCAGCAGCCTGAGAACTCCCGGGGGAAACATTCAGTACTTC,CASSLRTPGGNIQYF
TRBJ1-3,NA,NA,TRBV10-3,TGTGCCATCAGCGCGAGGGAAAGCTCTGGAAACACCATATATTTT,CAISARESSGNTIYF
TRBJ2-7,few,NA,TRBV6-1,TGTGCCAGCAGTACGGGACTTTTCTACGAGCAGTACTTC,CASSTGLFYEQYF
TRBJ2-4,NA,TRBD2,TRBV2,TGTGCCAGCAGTCGAGCGGGAGGGCCGGAAAACATTCAGTACTTC,CASSRAGGPENIQYF
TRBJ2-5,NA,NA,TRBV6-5,TGTGCCAGCAGTTACTCGGGAGGAAGAGAGACCCAGTACTTC,CASSYSGGRETQYF
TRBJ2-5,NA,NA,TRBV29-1,TGCAGCGTTGTGAGTGAGGGCGAGACCCAGTACTTC,CSVVSEGETQYF
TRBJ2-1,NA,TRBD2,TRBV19,TGTGCCAGTACCCGGTCGACTAGCGCCGTTGGGGAGCAGTTCTTC,CASTRSTSAVGEQFF
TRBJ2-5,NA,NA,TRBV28,TGTGCCAGCAGCCCCGCCGGCCAAGAGACCCAGTACTTC,CASSPAGQETQYF
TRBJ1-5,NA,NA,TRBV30,TGTGCCTGGACCCGGGGGAATCAGCCCCAGCATTTT,CAWTRGNQPQHF
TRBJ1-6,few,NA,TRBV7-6,TGTGCCAGCAGCAGACAACAGGGAATTAATTCACCCCTCCACTTT,CASSRQQGINSPLHF
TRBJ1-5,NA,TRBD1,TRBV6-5,TGTGCCAGCAGACGGACAGGGGATCAGCCCCAGCATTTT,CASRRTGDQPQHF
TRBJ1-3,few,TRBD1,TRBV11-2,TGTGCCAGCAGCTTCCTAACTCCGGGACAGGGAGGAAACACCATATATTTT,CASSFLTPGQGGNTIYF
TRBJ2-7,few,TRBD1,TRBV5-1,TGCGCCAGCAGGAGGACAGGGCCCTCCTACGAGCAGTACTTC,CASRRTGPSYEQYF
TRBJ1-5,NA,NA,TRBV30,TGTGCCTGGAGTCACCAGGGTACTCAGCCCCAGCATTTT,CAWSHQGTQPQHF
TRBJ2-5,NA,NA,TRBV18,TGTGCCAGCTCCCCGCGGGCAGGAGATGAAGAGACCCAGTACTTC,CASSPRAGDEETQYF
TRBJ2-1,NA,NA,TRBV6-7,TGTGCCAGCATTAAGCGACTACAGGGCTCCTACAATGAGCAGTTCTTC,CASIKRLQGSYNEQFF
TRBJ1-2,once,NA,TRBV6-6,TGTGCCAGCAGAGAGGGAAACTATGGCTACACCTTC,CASREGNYGYTF
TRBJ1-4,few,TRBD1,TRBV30,TGTGCCTGGAGCAGACAGGGGTTGCGGGAAAAACTGTTTTTT,CAWSRQGLREKLFF
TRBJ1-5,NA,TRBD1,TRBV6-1,TGTGCCAGCAGTGAACCGACAGGGAATCAGCCCCAGCATTTT,CASSEPTGNQPQHF
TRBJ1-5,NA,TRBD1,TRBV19,TGTGCCACTTCGCCGGGACAGGGAGTCCAGCATTTT,CATSPGQGVQHF
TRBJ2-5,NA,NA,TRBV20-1,TGCAGTGCTAGTAAACAGCAAGAGACCCAGTACTTC,CSASKQQETQYF
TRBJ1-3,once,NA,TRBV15,TGTGCCACCAGCAGGGAGAATGGCGGAAAGGTGTCTGGAAACACCATATATTTT,CATSRENGGKVSGNTIYF
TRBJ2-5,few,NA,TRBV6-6,TGTGCCAGCAGTTACTGGCAGGGAGAGACCCAGTACTTC,CASSYWQGETQYF
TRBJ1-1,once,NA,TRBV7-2,TGTGCCAGCAGCCCGCGGGGGATCAGGAACACTGAAGCTTTCTTT,CASSPRGIRNTEAFF
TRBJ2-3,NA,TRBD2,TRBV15,TGTGCCACCAGCAGAGAGGGGACTAGCGGGAGACCATACACAGATACGCAGTATTTT,CATSREGTSGRPYTDTQYF
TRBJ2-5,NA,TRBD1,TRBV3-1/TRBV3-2,TGTGCCACTCGAGGGGGCGGAGAGACCCAGTACTTC,CATRGGGETQYF
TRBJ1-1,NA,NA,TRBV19,TGTGCCAGTAGTGCGGACAGTTTTGAGAACACTGAAGCTTTCTTT,CASSADSFENTEAFF
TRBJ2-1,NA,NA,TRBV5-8,TGTGCCAGCAGCCCCCTGCGGGAGCAGTTCTTC,CASSPLREQFF
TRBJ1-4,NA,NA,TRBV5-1,TGCGCCAGCAGCTCGCAGGGATCGGGTGAAAAACTGTTTTTT,CASSSQGSGEKLFF
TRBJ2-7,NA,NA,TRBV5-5,TGTGCCAGCACCCAGGGCACAATAGGCGAGCAGTACTTC,CASTQGTIGEQYF
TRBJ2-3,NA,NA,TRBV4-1,TGCGCCAGCAGCCAAGATTCGAGCTTTCTTGCAGATACGCAGTATTTT,CASSQDSSFLADTQYF
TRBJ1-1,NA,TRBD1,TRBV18,TGTGCCAGCTCCATACAGGGGCGGACCGCTGAAGCTTTCTTT,CASSIQGRTAEAFF
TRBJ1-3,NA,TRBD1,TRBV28,TGTGCCAGCACACAATCCCAGGGGGCTGCTGGAAACACCATATATTTT,CASTQSQGAAGNTIYF
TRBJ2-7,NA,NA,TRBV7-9,TGTGCCAGCAGCTTAGCCGGTGAGGATTACGAGCAGTACTTC,CASSLAGEDYEQYF
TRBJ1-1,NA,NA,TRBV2,TGTGCCAGCACTGCCAGGGATTGGAACACTGAAGCTTTCTTT,CASTARDWNTEAFF
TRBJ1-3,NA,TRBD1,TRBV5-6,TGTGCCAGCAGCTTTCGTCAGGGGGCGCAGGGAAACACCATATATTTT,CASSFRQGAQGNTIYF
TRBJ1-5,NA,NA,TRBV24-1,TGTGCCACCAGTGATGACAGTGGTAATCAGCCCCAGCATTTT,CATSDDSGNQPQHF
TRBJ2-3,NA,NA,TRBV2,TGTGCCAGCAGAGCAGGGGGAGGCGATACGCAGTATTTT,CASRAGGGDTQYF
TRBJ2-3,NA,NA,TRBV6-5,TGTGCCAGCACCCGGGGCGGGGTAACAGATACGCAGTATTTT,CASTRGGVTDTQYF
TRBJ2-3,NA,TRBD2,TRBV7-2,TGTGCCAGCAGCTCTAGCGGGAGGGCCCTAGATACGCAGTATTTT,CASSSSGRALDTQYF
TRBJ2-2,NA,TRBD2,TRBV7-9,TGTGCCAGCGGTACTTCGGGACTAGCGGGAGCCGGGGAGCTGTTTTTT,CASGTSGLAGAGELFF
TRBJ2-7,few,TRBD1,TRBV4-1,TGCGCCAGCAGCCAAAAGTGGGACAGAGTCCTCGAGCAGTACTTC,CASSQKWDRVLEQYF
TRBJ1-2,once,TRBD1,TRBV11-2,TGTGCCAGCAGCTCCCAAATAGGGCAGGGGGATGGAGGCTACACCTTC,CASSSQIGQGDGGYTF